These T cell receptor beta chains were read from a single sample in a study of T cells in Graves' hyperthyroidism and ophthalmopathy. TCRdb used MiXCR to reprocess the multiplex PCR reads, holding one entry per CDR3 protein. Of over 500,000 distinct CDR3 sequences in the sample, roughly 15% are singletons; the top ten hold 25% to 30%. Sequencing was performed on blood. The receptors were sampled from a woman under 40 with Graves' ophthalmopathy. The CDR3 runs from the conserved cysteine through the conserved F or W. D genes are given only for firm matches. Expanded clones are given a class, and other clones once, few, many or no size at all.

TRBJ2-2 | TRBV10-3 | - | - | TGTGCCACCCCGCCCCGCGGGGAGTGGAACACCGGGGAGCTGTTTTTT | CATPPRGEWNTGELFF
TRBJ2-3 | TRBV11-2 | TRBD2 | - | TGTGCCAGCAGCGGGAGGGCCAGGACAGATACGCAGTATTTT | CASSGRARTDTQYF
TRBJ2-7 | TRBV20-1 | - | many | TGCAGTGCTTACCGCTACGAGCAGTACTTC | CSAYRYEQYF
TRBJ2-7 | TRBV3-1 | - | few | TGTGCCAGCAGCCAAGATAGAAAGTCTGCCTACGAGCAGTACTTC | CASSQDRKSAYEQYF
TRBJ2-3 | TRBV20-1 | TRBD2 | many | TGCAGCGGACAGACTAGCGGGAACGAAGATACGCAGTATTTT | CSGQTSGNEDTQYF
TRBJ2-7 | TRBV11-2 | TRBD2 | many | TGTGCCAGCAGCCGGACTAGCGGGAGAGCCTACGAGCAGTACTTC | CASSRTSGRAYEQYF
TRBJ2-7 | TRBV19 | TRBD2 | - | TGTGCCAGTAATGGCGGGGGAGATCTTGGGTACGAGCAGTACTTC | CASNGGGDLGYEQYF
TRBJ2-1 | TRBV5-1 | TRBD2 | few | TGCGCCAGCAGCTTCCTTTTAGCGGGAGAGCCTTACAATGAGCAGTTCTTC | CASSFLLAGEPYNEQFF
TRBJ1-1 | TRBV11-2 | - | many | TGTGCCAGCAGCTTAGAAGGAGGTGGACACACTGAAGCTTTCTTT | CASSLEGGGHTEAFF
TRBJ1-5 | TRBV20-1 | - | - | TGCAGTGCTAGAGATCCAAGAAGCCGGTATAGCAATCAGCCCCAGCATTTT | CSARDPRSRYSNQPQHF
TRBJ2-6 | TRBV28 | - | many | TGTGCCAGCAGTTTAATCGGATCCGGGGCCAACGTCCTGACTTTC | CASSLIGSGANVLTF
TRBJ2-3 | TRBV11-2 | - | many | TGTGCCAGCAGCGGCCCCAGGGCAGATACGCAGTATTTT | CASSGPRADTQYF
TRBJ1-5 | TRBV3-1 | - | many | TGTGCCAGCAGCCCATACGAAGGTTTCAATCAGCCCCAGCATTTT | CASSPYEGFNQPQHF
TRBJ2-7 | TRBV5-1 | - | once | TGCGCCAGCAGCTTCAACAGGGAGCAGTACTTC | CASSFNREQYF
TRBJ2-1 | TRBV12-3/TRBV12-4 | - | - | TGTGCCAGCAGTTTTGGGGGGCGCCCCTACAATGAGCAGTTCTTC | CASSFGGRPYNEQFF
TRBJ2-7 | TRBV12-3/TRBV12-4 | - | many | TGTGCCAGCAGTTTAGACTTCGGGACCGAGCAGTACTTC | CASSLDFGTEQYF
TRBJ2-7 | TRBV7-2 | - | many | TGTGCCAGCAGCTTAGTAGAAGGATCCTACGAGCAGTACTTC | CASSLVEGSYEQYF
TRBJ2-2 | TRBV27 | - | few | TGTGCCAGCAGGGGCGGGGTCGCCACCGGGGAGCTGTTTTTT | CASRGGVATGELFF
TRBJ2-1 | TRBV10-2 | - | once | TGCGCCAGCGGATACAGGGACAATGAGCAGTTCTTC | CASGYRDNEQFF
TRBJ2-1 | TRBV18 | - | many | TGTGCCAGCTTTGACGGGAGCTCCTACAATGAGCAGTTCTTC | CASFDGSSYNEQFF
TRBJ2-7 | TRBV29-1 | - | few | TGCAGCGTTGAAAGCTCCTACGAGCAGTACTTC | CSVESSYEQYF
TRBJ2-5 | TRBV28 | TRBD1 | many | TGTGCCAGCAGTTCCGGGACAGGGGGGGTGGAGACCCAGTACTTC | CASSSGTGGVETQYF
TRBJ2-7 | TRBV3-1 | TRBD1 | - | TGTGCCAGCAGCAAAGGACAGGGCAACTCCTACGAGCAGTACTTC | CASSKGQGNSYEQYF
TRBJ2-6 | TRBV6-2/TRBV6-3 | - | - | TGTGCCAGCAGGGTGGCTGGGGCCAACGTCCTGACTTTC | CASRVAGANVLTF
TRBJ1-1 | TRBV12-3/TRBV12-4 | - | many | TGTGCCAGCACCTGGCAGGGGTCGGTCACTGAAGCTTTCTTT | CASTWQGSVTEAFF
TRBJ2-4 | TRBV10-2 | TRBD2 | - | TGCGCCAGCACTTGGGCGGGAGACGCGAAAAACATTCAGTACTTC | CASTWAGDAKNIQYF
TRBJ1-1 | TRBV19 | - | few | TGTGCCAGCAAATCGGGGGGGGGCGGAGGCACTGAAGCTTTCTTT | CASKSGGGGGTEAFF
TRBJ2-7 | TRBV4-3 | TRBD1 | many | TGCGCCAGCAGTTCCGGGACAGGGCACGAGCAGTACTTC | CASSSGTGHEQYF
TRBJ2-1 | TRBV12-3/TRBV12-4 | TRBD2 | - | TGTGCCAGCAGTCGCGCGACTAGCGGGAGGTCTAATGAGCAGTTCTTC | CASSRATSGRSNEQFF
TRBJ2-3 | TRBV2 | - | - | TGTGCCAGCAGATTCGAACTAGGGCCCACAGATACGCAGTATTTT | CASRFELGPTDTQYF
TRBJ2-3 | TRBV6-2/TRBV6-3 | TRBD1 | few | TGTGCCAGCACCGACCTACCGGGACAGGGGTCCACAGATACGCAGTATTTT | CASTDLPGQGSTDTQYF
TRBJ2-3 | TRBV6-2/TRBV6-3 | TRBD1 | few | TGTGCCAGCAGCCGGACAGGGGGCCCCACAGATACGCAGTATTTT | CASSRTGGPTDTQYF
TRBJ2-1 | TRBV14 | - | many | TGTGCCAGCAGCCGACGGGATTGGGATGAGCAGTTCTTC | CASSRRDWDEQFF
TRBJ2-1 | TRBV20-1 | TRBD2 | - | TGCAGTGCTAGACTACTTTCTGCGGGAGTCTACAATGAGCAGTTCTTC | CSARLLSAGVYNEQFF
TRBJ2-1 | TRBV19 | - | - | TGTGCCAGTAGTATTCTTGACTCCAGAGGTGGTGAGCAGTTCTTC | CASSILDSRGGEQFF
TRBJ2-7 | TRBV15 | - | few | TGTGCCACCAGCAGAGAGGAGGGGGCTGACGAGCAGTACTTC | CATSREEGADEQYF
TRBJ1-1 | TRBV25-1 | - | few | TGTGCCAGCCTGACAGCGGACAGCCCTTTGTTGGCGGAAGCTTTCTTT | CASLTADSPLLAEAFF
TRBJ2-3 | TRBV27 | - | many | TGTGCCAGCAGTTTATGGCTAGGCCGCACAGATACGCAGTATTTT | CASSLWLGRTDTQYF
TRBJ2-7 | TRBV11-3 | TRBD1 | many | TGTGCCAGCAGCTTACGGTCAGGGGGCTACGAGCAGTACTTC | CASSLRSGGYEQYF
TRBJ2-7 | TRBV20-1 | - | - | TGCAGTGGGCTGGCCCACTTAAACGACGAGCAGTACTTC | CSGLAHLNDEQYF
TRBJ2-5 | TRBV2 | - | many | TGTGCCAGCATTCCGACGGAGTACCAAGAGACCCAGTACTTC | CASIPTEYQETQYF
TRBJ2-7 | TRBV15 | - | - | TGTGCCACCAGCAGAGATCTCGCAGAAAGATACGAGCAGTACTTC | CATSRDLAERYEQYF
TRBJ2-1 | TRBV28 | - | - | TGTGCCAGCGGTCGACAGCTCTCATACAATGAGCAGTTCTTC | CASGRQLSYNEQFF
TRBJ1-2 | TRBV5-8 | TRBD1 | many | TGTGCCAGCAGCTGGGGGGACAGTGCTAACTATGGCTACACCTTC | CASSWGDSANYGYTF
TRBJ2-7 | TRBV18 | TRBD1 | many | TGTGCCAGCTCACCACGGGACAGCTCCACCTACGAGCAGTACTTC | CASSPRDSSTYEQYF
TRBJ2-1 | TRBV3-1 | - | - | TGTGCCAGCAGCCAAATTATCGGGTCCCAAAGGAACAATGAGCAGTTCTTC | CASSQIIGSQRNNEQFF
TRBJ2-1 | TRBV6-2/TRBV6-3 | TRBD2 | - | TGTGCCAGCAGTTCCATGACTAGCATCGATGAGCAGTTCTTC | CASSSMTSIDEQFF
TRBJ2-7 | TRBV5-4 | TRBD2 | - | TGTGCCAGCAGCACCTCCACTAGCGGTCGGAGCTCCGAGCAGTACTTC | CASSTSTSGRSSEQYF
TRBJ2-7 | TRBV6-5 | - | many | TGTGCCAGCAGTTACGGGTTCGGGGCCACCTACGAGCAGTACTTC | CASSYGFGATYEQYF
TRBJ1-1 | TRBV6-1 | TRBD1 | many | TGTGCCAGCAGTGTACCGGGACAGGGGACCACTGAAGCTTTCTTT | CASSVPGQGTTEAFF
TRBJ2-1 | TRBV12-3/TRBV12-4 | TRBD2 | many | TGTGCCAGCAGTTTAAATATAGCGGGTCGTCAGTTCTTC | CASSLNIAGRQFF